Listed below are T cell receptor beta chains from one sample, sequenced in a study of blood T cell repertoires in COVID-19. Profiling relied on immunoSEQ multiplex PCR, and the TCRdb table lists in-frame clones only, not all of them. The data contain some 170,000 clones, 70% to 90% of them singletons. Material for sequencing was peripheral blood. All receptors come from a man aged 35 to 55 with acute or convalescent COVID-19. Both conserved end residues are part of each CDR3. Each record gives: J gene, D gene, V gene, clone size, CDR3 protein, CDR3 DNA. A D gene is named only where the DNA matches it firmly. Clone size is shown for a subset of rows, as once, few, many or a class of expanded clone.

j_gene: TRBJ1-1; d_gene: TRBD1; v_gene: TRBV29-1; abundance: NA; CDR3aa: CSVGTGQYTEAFF; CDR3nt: TGCAGCGTGGGGACAGGGCAGTACACTGAAGCTTTCTTT
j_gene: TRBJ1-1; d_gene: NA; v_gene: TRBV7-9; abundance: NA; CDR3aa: CASRSLGGAQNTEAFF; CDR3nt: TGTGCCAGCAGGAGTTTAGGGGGGGCGCAAAACACTGAAGCTTTCTTT
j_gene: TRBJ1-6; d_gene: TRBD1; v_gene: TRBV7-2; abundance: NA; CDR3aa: CASSGHRGLDSPLHF; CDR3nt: TGTGCCAGCAGCGGGCACAGGGGGTTGGATTCACCCCTCCACTTT
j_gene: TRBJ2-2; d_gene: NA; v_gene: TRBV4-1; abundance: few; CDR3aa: CASSRSRTGELFF; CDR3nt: TGCGCCAGCAGCCGAAGTCGGACCGGGGAGCTGTTTTTT
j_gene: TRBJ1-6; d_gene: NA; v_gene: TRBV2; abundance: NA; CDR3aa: CASSTQGGSSPLHF; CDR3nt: TGTGCCAGCAGTACCCAGGGAGGTAGTTCACCCCTCCACTTT
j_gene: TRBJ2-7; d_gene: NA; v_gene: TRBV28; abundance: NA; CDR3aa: CASKTTNLPYEQYF; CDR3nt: TGTGCCAGCAAAACGACAAACTTACCCTATGAGCAGTACTTC
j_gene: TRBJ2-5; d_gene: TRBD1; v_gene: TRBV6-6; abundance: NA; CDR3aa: CASSKPGQGETQYF; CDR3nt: TGTGCCAGCAGTAAACCGGGACAGGGGGAGACCCAGTACTTC
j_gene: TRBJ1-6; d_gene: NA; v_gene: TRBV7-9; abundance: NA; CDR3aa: CASSLEAGEASPLHF; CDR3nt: TGTGCCAGCAGCTTAGAGGCAGGGGAAGCTTCACCCCTCCACTTT
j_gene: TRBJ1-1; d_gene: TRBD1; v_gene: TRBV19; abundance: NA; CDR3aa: CASGQGVWSTEAFF; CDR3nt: TGTGCCAGCGGACAGGGGGTGTGGAGCACTGAAGCTTTCTTT
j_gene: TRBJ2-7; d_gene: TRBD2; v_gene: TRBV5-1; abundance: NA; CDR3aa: CASSPEGLAGYEQYF; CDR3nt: TGCGCCAGCAGCCCGGAGGGACTAGCGGGGTACGAGCAGTACTTC
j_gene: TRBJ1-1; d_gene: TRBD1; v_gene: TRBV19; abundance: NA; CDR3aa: CASSIGQGSTEAFF; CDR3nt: TGTGCCAGTAGTATCGGACAGGGGAGCACTGAAGCTTTCTTT
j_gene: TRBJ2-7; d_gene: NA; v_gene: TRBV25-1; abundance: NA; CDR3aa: CASSEASRGEQYF; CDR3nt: TGTGCCAGCAGTGAAGCCTCTCGGGGAGAGCAGTACTTC
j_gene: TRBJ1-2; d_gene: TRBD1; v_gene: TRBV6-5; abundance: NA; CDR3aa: CASSYAPSTGTYGYTF; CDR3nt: TGTGCCAGCAGTTACGCTCCCTCGACAGGGACCTATGGCTACACCTTC
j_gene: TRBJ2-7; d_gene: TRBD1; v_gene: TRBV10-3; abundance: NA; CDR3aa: CAISADRDSYEQYF; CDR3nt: TGTGCCATCAGTGCGGACAGGGACTCCTACGAGCAGTACTTC
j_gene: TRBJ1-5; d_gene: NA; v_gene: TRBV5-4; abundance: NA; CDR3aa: CASSLGGPGQPQHF; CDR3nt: TGTGCCAGCAGCTTGGGCGGGCCGGGGCAGCCCCAGCATTTT
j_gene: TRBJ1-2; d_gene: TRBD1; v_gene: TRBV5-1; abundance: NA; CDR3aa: CASSLIDRDSSGYTF; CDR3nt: TGCGCCAGCAGCTTAATAGACAGGGACTCAAGCGGCTACACCTTC
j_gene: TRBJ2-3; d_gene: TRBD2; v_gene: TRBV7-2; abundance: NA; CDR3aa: CASSLVGGAADTQYF; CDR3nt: TGTGCCAGCAGCTTAGTCGGGGGGGCAGCAGATACGCAGTATTTT
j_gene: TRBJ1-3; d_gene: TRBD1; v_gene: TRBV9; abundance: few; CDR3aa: CASSSPRGDSGNTIYF; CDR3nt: TGTGCCAGCAGCTCACCCAGGGGGGACTCTGGAAACACCATATATTTT
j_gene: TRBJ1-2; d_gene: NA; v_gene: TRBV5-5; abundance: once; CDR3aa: CASSLGGNGYTF; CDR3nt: TGTGCCAGCAGCTTGGGAGGGAATGGCTACACCTTC
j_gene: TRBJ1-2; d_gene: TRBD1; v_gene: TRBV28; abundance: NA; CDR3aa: CASSLAGGSYGYTF; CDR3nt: TGTGCCAGCAGTTTAGCAGGGGGGAGCTATGGCTACACCTTC
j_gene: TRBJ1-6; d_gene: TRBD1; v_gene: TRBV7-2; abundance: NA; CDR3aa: CASSLGQQGNLHF; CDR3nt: TGTGCCAGCAGCTTAGGGCAACAGGGGAACCTCCACTTT
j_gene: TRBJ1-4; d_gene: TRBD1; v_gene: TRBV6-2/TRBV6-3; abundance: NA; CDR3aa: CASSYPRTGRATNEKLFF; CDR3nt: TGTGCCAGCAGTTATCCCCGGACAGGAAGAGCAACTAATGAAAAACTGTTTTTT
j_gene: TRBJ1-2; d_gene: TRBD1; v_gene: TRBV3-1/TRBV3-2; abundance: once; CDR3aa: CASSQPGTGTGYTF; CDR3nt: TGTGCCAGCAGCCAACCCGGGACAGGGACAGGCTACACCTTC
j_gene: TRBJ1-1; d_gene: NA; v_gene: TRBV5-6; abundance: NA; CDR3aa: CASSLAGGLNTEAFF; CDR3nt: TGTGCCAGCAGCTTGGCCGGCGGACTCAACACTGAAGCTTTCTTT
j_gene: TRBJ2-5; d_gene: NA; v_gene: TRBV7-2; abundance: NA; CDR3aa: CASSLAGPRETQYF; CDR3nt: TGTGCCAGCAGCTTAGCGGGGCCCCGGGAGACCCAGTACTTC
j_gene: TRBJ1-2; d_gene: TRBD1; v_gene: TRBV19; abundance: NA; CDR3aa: CASRQGDYGYTF; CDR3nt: TGTGCCAGTAGGCAGGGGGACTATGGCTACACCTTC
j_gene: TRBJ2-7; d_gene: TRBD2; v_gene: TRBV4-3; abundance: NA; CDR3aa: CASSQGGGYEQYF; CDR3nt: TGCGCCAGCAGCCAGGGGGGGGGCTACGAGCAGTACTTC
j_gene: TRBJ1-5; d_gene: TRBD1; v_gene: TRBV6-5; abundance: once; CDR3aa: CASRRQGVGQPQHF; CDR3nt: TGTGCCAGCAGACGGCAGGGGGTCGGTCAGCCCCAGCATTTT
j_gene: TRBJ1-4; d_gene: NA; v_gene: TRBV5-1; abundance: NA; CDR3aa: CASSSNLEEGKLFF; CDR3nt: TGCGCCAGCAGCTCTAACCTGGAGGAGGGAAAACTGTTTTTT
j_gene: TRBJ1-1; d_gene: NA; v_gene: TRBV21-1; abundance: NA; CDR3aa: CASSKRKKGRDRVGTEAFF; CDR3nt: TGTGCCAGCAGCAAGAGGAAGAAAGGGCGGGACAGGGTCGGCACTGAAGCTTTCTTT
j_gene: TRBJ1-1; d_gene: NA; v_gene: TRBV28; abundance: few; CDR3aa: CASSSTGKGNTEAFF; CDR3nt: TGTGCCAGCAGTTCCACAGGGAAGGGTAACACTGAAGCTTTCTTT
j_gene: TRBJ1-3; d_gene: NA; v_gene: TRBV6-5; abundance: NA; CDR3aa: CASSYTQLISGNTIYF; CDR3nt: TGTGCCAGCAGTTACACACAGCTTATCTCTGGAAACACCATATATTTT
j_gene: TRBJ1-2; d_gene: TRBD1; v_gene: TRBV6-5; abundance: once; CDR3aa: CASRGGQWNYGYTF; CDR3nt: TGTGCCAGCAGGGGGGGACAGTGGAACTATGGCTACACCTTC